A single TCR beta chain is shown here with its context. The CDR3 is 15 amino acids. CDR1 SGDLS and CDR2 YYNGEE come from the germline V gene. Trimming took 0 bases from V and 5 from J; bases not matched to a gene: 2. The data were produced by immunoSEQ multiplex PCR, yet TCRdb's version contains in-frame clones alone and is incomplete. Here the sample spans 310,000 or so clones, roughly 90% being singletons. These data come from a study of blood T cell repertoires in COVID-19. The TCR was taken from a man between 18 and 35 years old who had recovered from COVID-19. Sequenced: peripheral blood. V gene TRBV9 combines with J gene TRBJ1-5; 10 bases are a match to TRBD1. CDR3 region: CASSVGTGGDQPQHF. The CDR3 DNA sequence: TGTGCCAGCAGCGTAGGGACAGGGGGGGATCAGCCCCAGCATTTT.